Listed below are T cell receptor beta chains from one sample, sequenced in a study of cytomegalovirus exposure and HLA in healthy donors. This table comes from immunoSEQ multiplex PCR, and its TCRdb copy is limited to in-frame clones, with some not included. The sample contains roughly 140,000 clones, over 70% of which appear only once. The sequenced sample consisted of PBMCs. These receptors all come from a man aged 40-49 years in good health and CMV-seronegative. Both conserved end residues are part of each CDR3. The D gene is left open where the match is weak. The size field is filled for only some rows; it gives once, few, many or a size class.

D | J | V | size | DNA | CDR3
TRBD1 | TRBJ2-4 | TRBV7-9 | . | TGTGCCAGCAGCTTAGCAGGACACAGGGGAGAGTCCAAAAACATTCAGTACTTC | CASSLAGHRGESKNIQYF
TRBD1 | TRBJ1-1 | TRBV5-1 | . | TGCGCCAGCAGGGTAACAGGGGACACTGAAGCTTTCTTT | CASRVTGDTEAFF
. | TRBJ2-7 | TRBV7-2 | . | TGTGCCAGCAGCTTAGTGACAGGCTCCTACGAGCAGTACTTC | CASSLVTGSYEQYF
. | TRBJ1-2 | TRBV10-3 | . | TGTGCCATCAGTGGGGCAGGACAGCGAAACTATGGCTACACCTTC | CAISGAGQRNYGYTF
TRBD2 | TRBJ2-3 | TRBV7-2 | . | TGTGCCAGCAGCTTAGGTCCTAGCGGGAATACGCAGTATTTT | CASSLGPSGNTQYF
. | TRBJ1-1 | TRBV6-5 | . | TGTGCCAGCAGACCCCAGGGGCTGAACACTGAAGCTTTCTTT | CASRPQGLNTEAFF
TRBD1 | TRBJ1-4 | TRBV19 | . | TGTGCCAGTAGCGGGACAGCAACTAATGAAAAACTGTTTTTT | CASSGTATNEKLFF
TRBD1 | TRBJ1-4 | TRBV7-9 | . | TGTGCCAGCAACATTTGGACAGGGGGCTACTCTAATGAAAAACTGTTTTTT | CASNIWTGGYSNEKLFF
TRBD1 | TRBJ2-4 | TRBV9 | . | TGTGCCAGCAGCTCCGGATCAGGACAGGGGATGAACATTCAGTACTTC | CASSSGSGQGMNIQYF
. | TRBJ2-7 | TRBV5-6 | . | TGTGCCAGCAGCGGCAGGACAGCCAGTGACTTATACGAGCAGTACTTC | CASSGRTASDLYEQYF
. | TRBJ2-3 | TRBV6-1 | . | TGTGCCAGCAGTGAAGTGGGCTACACAGATACGCAGTATTTT | CASSEVGYTDTQYF
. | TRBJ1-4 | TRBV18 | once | TGTGCCAGCTCACCAATCCGACAGTCCTCAACTAATGAAAAACTGTTTTTT | CASSPIRQSSTNEKLFF
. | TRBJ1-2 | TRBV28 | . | TGTGCCAGCAGTTTAGGGGGCCCCTATGGCTACACCTTC | CASSLGGPYGYTF
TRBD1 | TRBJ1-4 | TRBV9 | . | TGTGCCAGCAGCGTAGCGGGACAGGCGGAAGAAAAACTGTTTTTT | CASSVAGQAEEKLFF
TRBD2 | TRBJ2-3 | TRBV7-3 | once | TGTGCCAGCAGTTTTACAACTAGCGGGGGGAGGTCGGGCGTGGCAGATACGCAGTATTTT | CASSFTTSGGRSGVADTQYF
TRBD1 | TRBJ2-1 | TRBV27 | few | TGTGCCAGCACCAGGACAGGGAGATACAATGAGCAGTTCTTC | CASTRTGRYNEQFF
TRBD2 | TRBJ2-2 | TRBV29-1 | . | TGCAGCGTTCGGGTAGCGGGGGGAATGAACACCGGGGAGCTGTTTTTT | CSVRVAGGMNTGELFF
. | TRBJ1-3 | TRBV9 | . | TGTGCCAGCACTACGACCCCCGGGGGCTCTGGAAACACCATATATTTT | CASTTTPGGSGNTIYF
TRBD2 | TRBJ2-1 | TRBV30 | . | TGTGCCTGGAGGAGGGTAACAAGGACTAGCGGATCCTACAATGAGCAGTTCTTC | CAWRRVTRTSGSYNEQFF
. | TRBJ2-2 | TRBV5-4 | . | TGTGCCAGCAGCCTGAGCTTACTGAACACCGGGGAGCTGTTTTTT | CASSLSLLNTGELFF
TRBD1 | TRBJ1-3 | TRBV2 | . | TGTGCCAGCAGGAGTGACAGGGGGTTCGGAAACACCATATATTTT | CASRSDRGFGNTIYF
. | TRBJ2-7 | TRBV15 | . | TGTGCCACCAGCAGCGGCTACGAGCAGTACTTC | CATSSGYEQYF
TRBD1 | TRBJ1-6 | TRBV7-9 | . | TGTGCCAGCAGCTCGTATACAGGGGTGACTTCACCCCTCCACTTT | CASSSYTGVTSPLHF
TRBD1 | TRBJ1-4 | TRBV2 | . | TGTGCCAGCAGATCAAGGGGGGACAGTGGGGAAAAACTGTTTTTT | CASRSRGDSGEKLFF
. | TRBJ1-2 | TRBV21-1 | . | TGTGCCAGCAGCAAATCCGCCAGGGAGGGCGGGGGCTACACCTTC | CASSKSAREGGGYTF
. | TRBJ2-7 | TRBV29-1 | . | TGCAGCGTTGGGGGCACCTACGAGCAGTACTTC | CSVGGTYEQYF
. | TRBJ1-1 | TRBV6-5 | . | TGTGCCAGCACCGACCGTCGGGGCACTGAAGCTTTCTTT | CASTDRRGTEAFF
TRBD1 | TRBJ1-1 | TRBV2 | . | TGTGCCAGCAGTGGGGGGACAGGGAAGATTGAAGCTTTCTTT | CASSGGTGKIEAFF
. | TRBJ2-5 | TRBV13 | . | TGTGCCAGCAGCTTCGCAGGGTTTGGGGAGACCCAGTACTTC | CASSFAGFGETQYF
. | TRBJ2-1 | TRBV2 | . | TGTGCCAGGGGTCGTAGCGCCTCAAGCTCCTACAATGAGCAGTTCTTC | CARGRSASSSYNEQFF
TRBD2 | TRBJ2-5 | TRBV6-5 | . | TGTGCCAGCACCCAAGCGGGGGGACAAGAGACCCAGTACTTC | CASTQAGGQETQYF
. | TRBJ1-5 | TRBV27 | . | TGTGCCAGCAGTTTAGGAACGGCGGGGCCCCAGCATTTT | CASSLGTAGPQHF
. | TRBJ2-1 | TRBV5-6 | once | TGTGCCAGCGCATTATCCAGGGTGCTAGAGCAGTTCTTC | CASALSRVLEQFF
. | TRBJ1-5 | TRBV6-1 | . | TGTGCCAGCAGTGAAATTCTCTCGGGCAATCAGCCCCAGCATTTT | CASSEILSGNQPQHF
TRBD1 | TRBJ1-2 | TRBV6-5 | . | TGTGCCAGCAGTCCGGACAGGGCCTCCGGCTACACCTTC | CASSPDRASGYTF